The 4 T cell receptor beta chains in this list originate from one sample, sequenced in a study of cytomegalovirus exposure and HLA in healthy donors. Primers: 60 Vbeta forward and 13 Jbeta reverse. Sequencing used immunoSEQ multiplex PCR; TCRdb keeps in-frame clones, though not all of them. The sample records 85,000 to 100,000 clones, around four fifths being singletons. The specimen was PBMCs. Receptor source: a woman aged 40 to 49 in good health and CMV-seropositive.

This chain uses TRBV6-5 with TRBJ2-2; possible D gene TRBD2, 6 bases. The CDR3 runs 14 residues. V was clipped by 10 bases and J by 1 base, with 13 bases between them. Germline lookup yields CDR1 MNHEY and CDR2 SVGAGI. The CDR3 here is CATAGLLNTGELFF. The CDR3 DNA sequence: TGTGCCACTGCGGGACTCTTGAACACCGGGGAGCTGTTTTTT.

The V call is TRBV7-9, the J call TRBJ2-2; 8 bases agree with TRBD1. The germline gives CDR1 SEHNR, CDR2 FQNEAQ (reference sequence). V was clipped by 5 bases and J by 4 bases; unmatched bases: 12. There are 17 residues in the CDR3. CDR3 nucleotides: TGTGCCAGCAGCCCACCGGGACAGGTCTATGGCACCGGGGAGCTGTTTTTT. It yields the protein CASSPPGQVYGTGELFF. Supplemented by reference TRBV7-9 and TRBJ2-2, the full variable domain reads DTGVSQNPRHKITKRGQNVTFRCDPISEHNRLYWYRQTLGQGPEFLTYFQNEAQLEKSRLLSDRFSAERPKGSFSTLEIQRTEQGDSAMYLCASSPPGQVYGTGELFFGEGSRLTVL.

V is TRBV7-6 and J is TRBJ2-7; 13 nucleotides agree with TRBD2. J was trimmed by 4 bases and V by 7 bases; bases with no gene match: 10. This CDR3 region has 16 residues. Germline V gives CDR1 SGHVS, CDR2 FNYEAQ. The CDR3 sequence: CASTLNPGLAGYEQYF. Here the CDR3 DNA reads TGTGCCAGCACCCTCAACCCGGGACTAGCGGGATACGAGCAGTACTTC.

The rearrangement links TRBV19 to TRBJ2-3, with 7 positions matching TRBD2. Trimming cost V 7 bases and J 2 bases; bases outside gene matches: 9. The CDR3 loop spans 15 amino acids. Germline V lookup: CDR1 LNHDA, CDR2 SQIVND (reference sequence). The CDR3 spells CASKGRERDTDTQYF. The CDR3, as DNA: TGTGCCAGTAAGGGGCGGGAGAGGGACACAGATACGCAGTATTTT.